This TCR beta chain was observed in a study of T cell repertoires in aging, cancer and after chemotherapy. Germline CDR1 reads MNHEY; CDR2 reads SMNVEV (reference sequence). The junction had 9 bases not matched to a gene; V was cut back by 5 bases and J by 5 bases. This CDR3 comprises 15 residues. The template was genomic DNA from peripheral blood, not RNA. This clonotype is medium-sized within its sample. TRB rearrangements spanning V, D and J were amplified using mixed TRB-A/B primers. TCRdb independently ran MiXCR on the multiplex PCR reads; one entry per CDR3 protein. The sample carries 8,500 to 10,000 distinct CDR3 sequences, around 33% recorded once.

The specimen sequenced was blood. V is TRBV27 and J is TRBJ2-5; 9 bases fit TRBD1. This clonotype originated in a human donor in good health. The donor label of this sample is uncertain. For the CDR3, the DNA is TGTGCCAGCAGTCCATACCGACAGGGGGTCGAGACCCAGTACTTC. The encoded protein is CASSPYRQGVETQYF.